The T cell receptor beta chain under discussion was sequenced for a study of cytomegalovirus exposure and HLA in healthy donors (TCRdb year 2017). Regarding the research as a whole: In an earlier analysis of 450 to 750 of the donors, around 300 Gb of sequence data and 95 million to 130 million unique TCR beta sequences from about 179 million T cells were reported. Approximately 300 gigabases of sequencing data and 70 million to 100 million unique TCR sequences were included in an early release covering several hundred HLA-typed donors. Of the 398 genotyped donors, 81% were placed in the genetic ancestry cluster associated with self-reported Caucasian donors. The aim of the study was to test whether cataloging public T cell receptors could identify signatures of past pathogen exposure. The T cell repertoires of several hundred subjects were profiled by immunosequencing and related to cytomegalovirus serostatus. In addition to the first cohort of approximately 670 subjects, a separate validation cohort of some 120 different subjects was used. To predict cytomegalovirus infection status, the study combined high-throughput TCR immunosequencing, statistical association of individual TCRs with disease status, and machine learning. To study patterns of TCR occurrence, a later analysis re-analyzed previously published TCR beta repertoires from just over 650 donors and added high-resolution HLA genotyping. The later analysis used no new phenotypic data to find candidate immune exposures, relying instead on TCR beta sequences and their occurrence across donors. An earlier analysis of fewer than 750 of the donors used high-throughput TCR beta sequencing to judge whether each TCR beta V gene segment behaved as functional or pseudogenic. Donor age, sex, ethnicity and CMV serostatus were compiled together with the repertoire data. A later genetic analysis used genome-wide SNP genotypes for about 60% of the roughly 700 donors, treating that subset as a discovery cohort. All discovery cohort repertoires had been generated on a single sequencing platform. HLA typing included class I and class II loci at four-digit resolution. The number of typed donors differed by locus: roughly 629-640 for A, B, C, DRB1 and DQB1; approximately 520 for DQA1; some 590 for DPA1; and roughly 450 for DPB1. Roughly 5 DR-DQ haplotypes were treated as single units for association and clustering because of strong linkage in the cohort. Among some 400 genotyped donors of the cohort, an average of around 250,000 unique TCR beta nucleotide sequences was sequenced per donor, of which about 19% were non-productive.

The cohort comprised hundreds of healthy bone marrow donors. At the time of sampling, all cohort members were nominally healthy, though unrecorded immune exposures were likely present. The donor was CMV seropositive and was included in the group of 270 or so seropositive cohort members. A peripheral blood sample was collected from each donor, and TCR beta sequencing was performed on peripheral blood mononuclear cells. The Qiagen DNeasy Blood Extraction Kit was used to extract genomic DNA from the blood cell samples. The CDR3 holds 15 amino acids from the cysteine to the phenylalanine. Here the CDR3 DNA is all that survives: 45 bases in frame from base 1. The germline V gene provides CDR1 SGHRS and CDR2 YFSETQ. The junction shows trimming of 0 bases on V and 4 bases on J, plus 14 bases between the germline ends. The full study reports these points: V-gene and J-gene trimming of TCR beta chains was associated with a missense DCLRE1C variant in a later genetic analysis, and the association was replicated in an independent cohort. The sequencing pipeline was judged likely to have produced a cluster of highly shared sequence variants as a technical artifact. Sequencing depth was assumed to be roughly uniform across donors in the presence/absence analyses, though that assumption may not hold. A later genetic analysis reported fewer N-insertions in productive TCRs among donors in an Asian-associated ancestry cluster than the roughly 700-donor mean. A later analysis found that HLA-associated TCR beta chains were more clonally expanded and had lower generation probabilities than equally common non-associated chains. Several of the top co-occurrence clusters appeared to be linked to parvovirus B19, influenza, CMV and Epstein-Barr virus, according to a later analysis. A further reported finding was that TCR beta sequences accurately predicted the HLA-A and HLA-B alleles for most subjects in the first cohort. Because counts were too low, approximately 15 rarely observed V segments, including chromosome 9 orphons, were excluded from the earlier analysis of 587 of the donors. Some IMGT-functional V segments, including TRBV6-2 and TRBV6-3, could not be distinguished by the 87-base-pair reads and were therefore excluded. Strong co-occurrence of HLA alleles, especially DR and DQ, made assigning TCR associations to individual alleles difficult. A later analysis associated 16,951 TCR beta sequences with specific HLA alleles at a false discovery rate of 0.05. Most CMV-associated TCR beta chains appeared to be HLA-restricted in a later analysis, and the HLA associations seemed to be driven largely by CMV exposure. According to the authors, the approach could potentially be generalized to other disease states and immunological phenotypes. Only TCR beta chains were sequenced in this cohort, and the absence of alpha or paired-chain data limited detectable features. CMV serostatus was the only immune exposure information available for the cohort. The classifier was reported to diagnose cytomegalovirus status with high specificity and sensitivity in both the original and validation cohorts. Correlated functional status among segregating V segments might be attributable to linkage disequilibrium, but an unknown experimental factor could not be ruled out. A few of the identified cytomegalovirus-associated TCR beta chains were confirmed in vitro to be specific for cytomegalovirus antigens. Most TCR sequences were observed very rarely across donors, whereas some public TCRs were present in many individuals. In an earlier analysis of a few hundred of the donors, most TCR beta V segments were observed in productive rearrangements about 87% or about 30% of the time, broadly matching IMGT annotations. HLA typing was unavailable for some donors at each locus, so association tests used only the typed subset. A total of 150 or so TCR beta chains were listed by the study as associated with cytomegalovirus. In a later analysis, the rate of TCR association differed among HLA loci, with DRB1 alleles having the most associated TCRs and HLA-C alleles having the fewest.

The receptor library was made with the immunoSEQ multiplex PCR assay. For the multiplex PCR, a mixture combining 60 forward primers for TCR Vbeta segments and 13 reverse primers for TCR Jbeta segments was used. A multiplex PCR assay on genomic DNA amplified the CDR3 region of rearranged TCR beta genes. The Illumina HiSeq System was used to sequence the amplified TCR beta libraries as 87-base-pair reads. Concerning the study's data processing: A later analysis tallied about 77 million unique TCR beta chains across the 660 or so repertoires, and 10 million to 11 million of those chains were shared by two or more donors. A nearest-neighbor algorithm error-corrected the raw reads and collapsed the reads into unique sequences, merging closely related sequences to remove PCR and sequencing errors. To assign V, D and J gene segments, CDR3 sequences were aligned to IMGT reference sequences. For a sequence to be retained, at least a six-nucleotide match to both a V gene segment and a J gene segment was required. Rearrangements were classified as productive when the CDR3 lacked stop codons and remained in frame with V and J, and all other rearrangements were classified as non-productive. Following IMGT convention, CDR3 was defined as the stretch from the second conserved V-encoded cysteine to the conserved J-encoded phenylalanine. In an earlier analysis of just under 600 of the donors, sequences lacking an unambiguous match to a single V gene segment were excluded. An earlier analysis of approximately 590 of the donors classified V segments as functional when productive rearrangements were above 56.7% and as segregating when the standard deviation between donors was above 5%. A statistical classification framework was developed to diagnose cytomegalovirus status using the catalog of TCR beta chain sequences. V and J gene assignment, in a later analysis, came from comparing TCR nucleotide sequences with IMGT/GENE-DB human TR gene sequences. The TCRdist pipeline was used in a later analysis to assign CDR3 sequences and most-parsimonious VDJ recombination scenarios. In a later analysis, each TCR beta chain was defined by its CDR3 amino acid sequence together with its V-gene family, and reads lacking a unique V-gene family were excluded. As a way to deal with suspected cross-contamination and a sequencing artifact, a later analysis dropped 592 nucleotide sequences that were highly shared and had low generation probability. In a later analysis, a clonal expansion index for each public chain was calculated from normalized within-repertoire ranks of inferred template counts. In a later analysis, generation probabilities were computed using a VDJ recombination model fitted to out-of-frame rearrangements, and the results were checked against IGoR. In a later analysis, TCR-TCR, TCR-HLA and TCR-CMV co-occurrence was scored with hypergeometric tests, and a repertoire-size bias correction was applied to TCR pairs. In a later analysis, false discovery rates were estimated by permuting HLA or CMV assignments 20 times. In a later analysis, co-occurring TCRs were grouped using DBSCAN, with TCRdist sequence similarity added in when clustering inside HLA-allele-positive subsets. For co-occurrence clustering, repertoires with fewer than 30,000 or more than 120,000 public chains were excluded, along with roughly 5 repertoires with anomalous nucleotide sharing. The immuneACCESS repertoire file appears here via TCRdb, limited to in-frame rearrangements. These files lack a portion of the clones; in checked studies, under half of the deficit traces to unresolved V genes, and the cause of the others is not known. Clone size and the V and J calls come from that table; the DNA yielded D and trimming. For this sample there are about 120,000 clones; around 72% appear just once. The biggest ten clones account for less than 9.5% of the sample.

In regard to this clone: Its antigen remains undetermined. No clone much larger than this one lies a single base away; base qualities are absent.

The source material was PBMCs. The sequence links TRBV5-1 to TRBJ2-7; the D gene is perhaps TRBD2, from 7 matching bases. The TCR sequence derives from a woman aged 50 to 60 in good health and CMV-seropositive. The CDR3 has the sequence CASSLAERGGYEQYF. The DNA sequence is given as TGCGCCAGCAGCTTGGCCGAGAGGGGGGGGTACGAGCAGTACTTC.